The sequence of this T cell receptor (beta chain) was determined in a study of blood T cell repertoires in COVID-19. About the study: COVID-19 samples, acute and convalescent, were from the United States, Italy and Spain. PBMCs, B-cell-depleted T cells, or T cells were the source of the cDNA or gDNA that made up the material.

V was pared by 0 bases and J by 3 bases, with 2 bases of the junction left unmatched. CDR3 length equals 15 residues. CDR1 is SGHRS, CDR2 YFSETQ, per germline. Under the authors' procedure: Nucleated cell counts were estimated from reference gene primer amplification. The protocol was immunoSEQ multiplex PCR, while the TCRdb copy is restricted to in-frame clones and leaves out a portion. V and J calls and clone size are those listed in that table; D and trimming were worked out from the DNA. The sample records some 120,000 clones, over 75% being singletons. This clone was seen just once. This CDR3 is also generated by other DNA sequences in the sample.

The source material was peripheral blood. The chain couples TRBV5-1 to TRBJ2-3, with 9 nucleotides matching TRBD2. The TCR comes from a woman of 80 years or more with acute or convalescent COVID-19. The CDR3, as DNA: TGCGCCAGCAGCTTGGGCGCGGGGGGGACAGATACGCAGTATTTT. It is translated as CASSLGAGGTDTQYF. Full variable domain (rest looked up from reference TRBV5-1 and TRBJ2-3): KAGVTQTPRYLIKTRGQQVTLSCSPISGHRSVSWYQQTPGQGLQFLFEYFSETQRNKGNFPGRFSGRQFSNSRSEMNVSTLELGDSALYLCASSLGAGGTDTQYFGPGTRLTVL.